This T cell receptor (beta chain) was captured in a study of OX40 agonist ivuxolimab in advanced cancers. With respect to the entire study: Ivuxolimab, which targeted the costimulatory receptor OX40 (CD134), was an agonistic, fully human IgG2 monoclonal antibody. Intravenous ivuxolimab was administered to patients every 2 weeks at six dose levels: 0.01, 0.1, 0.3, 1.5, 3 and 10 mg/kg. The paper reports the monotherapy dose-escalation portion (N of about 47 patients) of the phase I ivuxolimab trial. In the dose-escalation cohort, 82.7% of patients were male, and the mean age was approximately 60 years, with a range of about 23 to 90. Of the roughly 53 patients in dose escalation, about 19 had hepatocellular carcinoma, roughly 15 had melanoma, 9 had renal cell carcinoma and 9 had head and neck cancer. Prior anti-PD-1, anti-PD-L1 or anti-CTLA-4 therapy was permitted, and checkpoint inhibitors had been received by less than 45% of dose-escalation patients. Partial responses occurred in three dose-escalation patients, of whom one had hepatocellular carcinoma and two had cutaneous melanoma. The purpose of peripheral TCRbeta sequencing was to test whether ivuxolimab changed TCR sequence diversity and led to clonal T-cell expansion. Results and caveats for the whole study, not just this receptor: Antigen specificity was not determined for the clonally expanded peripheral T cells. Clonal expansion of both CD4+ and CD8+ blood T cells was observed from baseline to week 6 at doses 0.1 to 3.0 mg/kg. Low levels of normalized T-cell clonal expansion were also seen in some nonresponding patients. In the 0.1-3.0 mg/kg groups, partial responders had among the lowest normalized peripheral clonal expansion, particularly in CD8+ T cells. After ivuxolimab, more expanded clones were found on average in CD8+ T cells than in CD4+ T cells.

Concerning this clone: Its antigen remains unidentified. No per-base quality is available; no much larger clone lies one base away.

The trial excluded patients who had a history of autoimmune disease or who were on systemic immunosuppression. Peripheral blood for TCR sequencing was collected from all dose cohorts at baseline, on cycle 4 day 1, and on cycle 7 day 1. Samples came from an open-label, multicenter, first-in-human phase I dose-escalation trial of ivuxolimab. Adults with locally advanced or metastatic melanoma, renal cell carcinoma, hepatocellular carcinoma or head and neck squamous cell carcinoma were enrolled in the trial. Before TCR sequencing, CD4+ T cells and CD8+ T cells were sorted from peripheral blood as separate populations. Genomic DNA was isolated from the sorted cells so that the TCRbeta CDR3 region could be sequenced. The immunoSEQ Assay was used for sequencing of TCRbeta CDR3 regions. TCRdb stores this immuneACCESS table with in-frame sequences only. Part of the clones is absent; in the studies checked, under half of the shortfall reflects unresolved V genes, and no reason is known for the rest. This sample gives 55,000 to 70,000 clones in total; 82% of them show up just once. The ten biggest clones cover about a tenth of the sample.

Sequenced here: CD4+ or CD8+ T cells sorted from blood, sampled in a trial of the OX40 agonist ivuxolimab. The sequence derives from an adult with an advanced solid tumor such as melanoma, head and neck, liver or kidney cancer.

The CDR3 protein: CASRSPGGNTDTQYF. The DNA sequence follows: TGTGCCAGCAGATCCCCCGGCGGGAACACAGATACGCAGTATTTT. The sequence is built from TRBV25-1 and TRBJ2-3; D gene: possibly TRBD2, on 6 matching bases. CDR1 MGHDK and CDR2 SYGVNS were looked up in the germline V gene. CDR3 length: 15 amino acids, cysteine to phenylalanine. The read is trimmed to its CDR3 DNA, 45 bases read in frame from base 1. V is reduced by 6 bases and J by 2 bases, leaving a spacing of 15 bases between them.